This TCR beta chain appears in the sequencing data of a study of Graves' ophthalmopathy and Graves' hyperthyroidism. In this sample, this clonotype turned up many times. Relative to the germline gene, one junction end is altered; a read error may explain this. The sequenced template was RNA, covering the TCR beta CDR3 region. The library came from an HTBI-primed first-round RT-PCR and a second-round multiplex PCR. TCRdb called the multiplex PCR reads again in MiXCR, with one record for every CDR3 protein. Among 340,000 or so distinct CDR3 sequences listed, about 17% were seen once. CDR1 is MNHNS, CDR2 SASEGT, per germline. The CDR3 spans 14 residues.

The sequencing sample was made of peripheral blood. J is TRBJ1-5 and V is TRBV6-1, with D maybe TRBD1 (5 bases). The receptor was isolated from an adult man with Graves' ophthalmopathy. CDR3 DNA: TGTGCCGGCAGTGAAGGGACGGCAAATCAGCCCCAGCATTTT. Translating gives CAGSEGTANQPQHF.